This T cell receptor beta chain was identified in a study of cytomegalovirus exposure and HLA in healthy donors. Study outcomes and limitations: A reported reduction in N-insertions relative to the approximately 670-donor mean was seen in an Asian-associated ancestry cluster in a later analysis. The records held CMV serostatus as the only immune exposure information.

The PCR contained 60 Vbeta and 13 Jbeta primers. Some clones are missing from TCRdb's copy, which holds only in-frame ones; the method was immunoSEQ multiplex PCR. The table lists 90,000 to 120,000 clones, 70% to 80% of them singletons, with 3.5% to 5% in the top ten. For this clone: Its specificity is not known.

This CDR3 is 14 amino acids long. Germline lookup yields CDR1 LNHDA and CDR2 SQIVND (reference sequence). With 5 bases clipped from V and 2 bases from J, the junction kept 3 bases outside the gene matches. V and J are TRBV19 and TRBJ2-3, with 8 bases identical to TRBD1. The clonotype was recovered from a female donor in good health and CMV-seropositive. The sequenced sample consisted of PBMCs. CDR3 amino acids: CASSDRGNTDTQYF. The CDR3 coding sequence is TGTGCCAGTAGTGACAGGGGTAACACAGATACGCAGTATTTT.